This TCR beta chain was identified during a study of response to subunit inactivated influenza vaccine. Turning to this clonotype: Its antigen is undetermined. Mismatch with germline at one junction end may stem from a read error.

Study-level results: Only a handful of new T cells, the authors suggested, are recruited with each seasonal influenza vaccination.

The CDR3 totals 16 residues. Looked up from germline, CDR1 is SGHDN and CDR2 is FVKESK. TCRdb re-called the RT-PCR reads through MiXCR, storing one row per CDR3 protein. Found here are approximately 730,000 distinct CDR3 sequences, over 11% of them singletons; the top ten hold 6.5% to 8.5%. The chain combines TRBV14 with TRBJ2-7; a weak D match, TRBD2 (7 bases). Sequencing used PBMCs from blood, obtained less than 15 days before vaccination. This sequence originates from a man aged 45-65 years who received an inactivated influenza vaccine. This chain's CDR3 is CASSQGYREGSYEQHF. DNA of the CDR3: TGTGCCAGCAGCCAAGGATACAGGGAGGGATCCTACGAGCAGCACTTC.